A selection of T cell receptor beta chains follows, all from one sample in a study of human T cells and chemical hapten exposure. TCRdb passed the RACE reads through MiXCR, listing each CDR3 protein once. Here the sample spans roughly 81,000 distinct CDR3 sequences, about 8.5% being singletons. The material was whole blood, obtained in connection with sensitization to the hapten diphenylcyclopropenone (DPC). These receptor sequences come from a man in his forties with alopecia areata. Some clones in this sample may be carry-over from other donors' samples. Both conserved end residues are trimmed from each CDR3.

v_call	j_call	cdr3_length	cdr3_aa
TRBV29-1	TRBJ1-2	12	SVEDQEGASGYT
TRBV12-3/TRBV12-4	TRBJ1-2	11	ASSQQQNYGYT
TRBV20-1	TRBJ1-5	16	SARDFTRTGGVDQPQH
TRBV12-3/TRBV12-4	TRBJ2-3	13	ASRPDLPSTDTQY
TRBV20-1	TRBJ2-6	16	SASSHQGNSSGANVLT
TRBV29-1	TRBJ2-1	10	SVERTGNEQF
TRBV7-9	TRBJ2-1	13	ASSRDLAGWNEQF
TRBV7-7	TRBJ2-5	13	ASSIDSGNGETQY
TRBV7-2	TRBJ1-5	14	ASSLYRAYSNQPQH
TRBV28	TRBJ2-3	15	ASSPLGLAGGPDTQY
TRBV6-6	TRBJ1-2	13	ASSFRQVRNYGYT
TRBV5-1	TRBJ2-3	12	ASSSAVFTDTQY
TRBV12-3/TRBV12-4	TRBJ2-3	14	ASRPTGNSGRDTQY
TRBV5-1	TRBJ2-5	12	ASSTGRSQETQY
TRBV5-1	TRBJ1-6	14	ASSQTGTANNSPLH
TRBV25-1	TRBJ2-1	15	ASSELSGTSGYNEQF
TRBV28	TRBJ1-2	12	ASGKIGTGVGYT
TRBV6-1	TRBJ1-5	12	ASSVSLGNQPQH
TRBV20-1	TRBJ1-5	12	SARKIGDNQPQH
TRBV20-1	TRBJ2-3	11	SARSGGADTQY
TRBV6-2/TRBV6-3	TRBJ1-4	13	ASSYPGFLNEKLF
TRBV10-3	TRBJ2-3	11	AISEGGPDTQY
TRBV5-1	TRBJ1-1	11	ASSTGQGTEAF
TRBV5-1	TRBJ2-4	13	ASSLEPNTKNIQY
TRBV3-1	TRBJ1-1	12	ASSRGQGNTEAF
TRBV10-3	TRBJ2-1	11	AISDTHYNEQF
TRBV23-1	TRBJ2-3	13	ASSQPRTARYTQY
TRBV11-3	TRBJ2-3	12	ASKAGGGTDTQY
TRBV14	TRBJ2-6	11	ASRLSGANVLT
TRBV7-9	TRBJ2-3	12	ASSLAQGTDTQY
TRBV4-1	TRBJ1-5	11	ASGYDRVQPQH
TRBV6-2/TRBV6-3	TRBJ2-5	11	ASSYSFQETQY
TRBV6-1	TRBJ2-2	15	ASRTRRTGESTGELF
TRBV5-1	TRBJ1-4	11	ASRGLEGEKLF
TRBV10-3	TRBJ2-1	10	AISGGTHEQF
TRBV4-3	TRBJ1-1	14	ASSQDPGPMNTEAF
TRBV28	TRBJ2-3	11	ASTAGVRDTQY
TRBV5-1	TRBJ1-2	11	ASSLRQGEGYT
TRBV5-1	TRBJ1-4	13	ASSLGDKLAEKLF
TRBV28	TRBJ2-4	15	ASSLIFRGAEKNIQY
TRBV2	TRBJ1-4	12	ASKSGATNEKLF
TRBV27	TRBJ1-2	11	ASSTRGRGGYT
TRBV29-1	TRBJ2-7	14	SVETGTSGSAYEQY
TRBV7-2	TRBJ2-1	13	ASSPPPSGINEQF
TRBV4-3	TRBJ2-7	11	ASSQEGGYEQY
TRBV28	TRBJ1-6	15	ASSLPTNRAQNSPLH
TRBV7-2	TRBJ1-5	13	ASSWDQGASQPQH
TRBV23-1	TRBJ1-2	14	ASSQPRRGRHYGYT
TRBV5-1	TRBJ2-7	13	ASSPPLAGADEQY
TRBV24-1	TRBJ2-1	17	ATSDWGRGRLGSYNEQF
TRBV12-5	TRBJ2-1	15	ASGSLGGNWVHNEQF
TRBV20-1	TRBJ1-2	13	SASLLGQGRDGYT
TRBV5-6	TRBJ2-3	11	ASSPGLTLTQY
TRBV14	TRBJ2-5	12	ASSQGGRFETQY
TRBV14	TRBJ2-1	14	ASSQRAGGSANEQF